This T cell receptor beta chain was identified during a study of cytomegalovirus exposure and HLA in healthy donors. Study results and caveats: The study found most TCR sequences rare, yet found some public TCRs in many donors.

The assay was immunoSEQ multiplex PCR, and TCRdb's table has in-frame clones only and misses some. Among some 350,000 clones, roughly 90% were seen once, and the ten largest hold more than 0.9%. From germline, CDR1 is MDHEN and CDR2 SYDVKM. Trimming cost V 5 bases and J 10 bases, with 14 bases left between them. The CDR3 has 12 amino acids. For this clone: The antigen remains undetermined.

Separation from the roughly 700-subject first cohort characterized the roughly 130-subject validation cohort, to which the donors belonged. The sequenced sample was PBMCs. This receptor was obtained from a woman under 40 in good health and CMV-seropositive. The chain is built from TRBV28 and TRBJ1-2, with D unclear. This CDR3 is CASSLETMDYTF. CDR3 sequence (DNA): TGTGCCAGCAGTCTGGAAACTATGGACTACACCTTC.